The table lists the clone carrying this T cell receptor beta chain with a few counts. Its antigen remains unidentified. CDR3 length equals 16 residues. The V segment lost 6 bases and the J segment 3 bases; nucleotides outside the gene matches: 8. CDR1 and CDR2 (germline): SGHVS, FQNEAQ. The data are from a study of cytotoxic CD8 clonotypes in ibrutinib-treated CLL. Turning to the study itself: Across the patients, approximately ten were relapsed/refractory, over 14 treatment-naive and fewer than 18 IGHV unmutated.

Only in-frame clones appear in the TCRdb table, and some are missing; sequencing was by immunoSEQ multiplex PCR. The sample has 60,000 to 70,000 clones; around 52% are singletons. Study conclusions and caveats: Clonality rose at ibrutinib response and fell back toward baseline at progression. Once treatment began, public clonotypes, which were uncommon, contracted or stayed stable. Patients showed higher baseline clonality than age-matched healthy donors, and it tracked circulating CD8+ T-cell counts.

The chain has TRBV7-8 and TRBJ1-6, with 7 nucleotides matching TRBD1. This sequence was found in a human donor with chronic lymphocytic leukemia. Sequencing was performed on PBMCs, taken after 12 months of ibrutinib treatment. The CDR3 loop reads CASSSRTGFYNSPLHF. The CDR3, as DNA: TGTGCCAGCAGTTCAAGGACAGGATTCTATAATTCACCCCTCCACTTT. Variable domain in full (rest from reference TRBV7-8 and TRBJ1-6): GAGVSQSPRYKVAKRGQDVALRCDPISGHVSLFWYQQALGQGPEFLTYFQNEAQLDKSGLPSDRFFAERPEGSVSTLKIQRTQQEDSAVYLCASSSRTGFYNSPLHFGNGTRLTVT.